What follows describes a single T cell receptor (beta chain). This record belongs to a study of T cells in tumors and immune-related adverse events. TCRdb keeps only in-frame clones here, not all; method: immunoSEQ multiplex PCR. Of 7,900 or so clones in the sample, approximately 94% were seen once. Germline CDR1 WSHSY, CDR2 SAAADI. After removal of 8 bases from V and 8 bases from J, the junction contained 6 bases not matched to a gene. This CDR3 is built from 12 residues. The source is a female donor with metastatic renal cell carcinoma. The sequencing used lymph node tissue, collected from a patient treated with anti-PD-1 therapy. The chain employs TRBV10-2 and TRBJ2-1, with 7 bases fitting TRBD2. The CDR3 here is CASSERGYEQFF. CDR3 DNA sequence: TGCGCCAGCTCAGAGCGGGGCTATGAGCAGTTCTTC.